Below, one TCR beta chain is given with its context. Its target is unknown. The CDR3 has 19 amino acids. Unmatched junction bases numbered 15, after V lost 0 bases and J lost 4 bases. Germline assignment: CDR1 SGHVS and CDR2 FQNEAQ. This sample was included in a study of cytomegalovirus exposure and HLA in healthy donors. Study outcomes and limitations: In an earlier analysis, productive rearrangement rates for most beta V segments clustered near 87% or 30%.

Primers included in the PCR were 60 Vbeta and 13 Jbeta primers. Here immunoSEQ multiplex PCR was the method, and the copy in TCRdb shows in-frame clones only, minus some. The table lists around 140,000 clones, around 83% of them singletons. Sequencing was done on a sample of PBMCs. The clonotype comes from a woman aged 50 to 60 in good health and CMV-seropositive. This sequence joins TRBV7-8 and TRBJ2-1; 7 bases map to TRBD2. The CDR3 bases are TGTGCCAGCAGCTTAGCGGGCCAGCGGGGCTTGTCGGCGTACAATGAGCAGTTCTTC. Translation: CASSLAGQRGLSAYNEQFF.